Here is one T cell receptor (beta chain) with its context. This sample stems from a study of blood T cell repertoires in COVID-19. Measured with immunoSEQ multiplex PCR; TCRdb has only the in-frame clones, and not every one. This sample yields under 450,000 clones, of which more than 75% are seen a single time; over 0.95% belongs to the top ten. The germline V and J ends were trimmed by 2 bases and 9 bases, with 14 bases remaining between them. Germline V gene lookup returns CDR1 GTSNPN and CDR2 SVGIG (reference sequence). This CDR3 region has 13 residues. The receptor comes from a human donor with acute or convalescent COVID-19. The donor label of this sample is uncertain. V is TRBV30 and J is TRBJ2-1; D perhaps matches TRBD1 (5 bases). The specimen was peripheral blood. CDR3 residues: CAWSYLGVGEQFF. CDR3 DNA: TGTGCCTGGAGTTACCTAGGGGTGGGTGAGCAGTTCTTC. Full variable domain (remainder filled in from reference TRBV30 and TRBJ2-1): SQTIHQWPATLVQPVGSPLSLECTVEGTSNPNLYWYRQAAGRGLQLLFYSVGIGQISSEVPQNLSASRPQDRQFILSSKKLLLSDSGFYLCAWSYLGVGEQFFGPGTRLTVL.